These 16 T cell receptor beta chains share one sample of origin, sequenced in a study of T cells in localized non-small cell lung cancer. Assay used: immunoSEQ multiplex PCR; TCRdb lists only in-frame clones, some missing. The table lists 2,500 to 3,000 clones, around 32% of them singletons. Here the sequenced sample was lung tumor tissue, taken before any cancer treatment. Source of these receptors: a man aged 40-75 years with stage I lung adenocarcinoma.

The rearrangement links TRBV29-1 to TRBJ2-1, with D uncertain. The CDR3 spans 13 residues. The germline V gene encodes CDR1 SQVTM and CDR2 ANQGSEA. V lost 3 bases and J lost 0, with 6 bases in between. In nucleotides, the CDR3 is TGCAGCGTTGAGGGTAGCTCCTACAATGAGCAGTTCTTC. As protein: CSVEGSSYNEQFF.

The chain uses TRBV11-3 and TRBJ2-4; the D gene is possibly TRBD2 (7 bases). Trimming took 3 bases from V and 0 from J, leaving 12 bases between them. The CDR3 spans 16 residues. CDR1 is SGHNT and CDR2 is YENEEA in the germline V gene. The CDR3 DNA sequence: TGTGCCAGCAGCTTGGGGGGGCAGGTAGCCAAAAACATTCAGTACTTC. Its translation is CASSLGGQVAKNIQYF.

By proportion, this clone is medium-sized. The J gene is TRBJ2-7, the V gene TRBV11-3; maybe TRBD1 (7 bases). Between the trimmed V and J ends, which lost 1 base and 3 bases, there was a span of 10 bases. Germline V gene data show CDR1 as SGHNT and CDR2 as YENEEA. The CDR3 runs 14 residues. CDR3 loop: CASSLGRDSYEQYF. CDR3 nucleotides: TGTGCCAGCAGCTTAGGGCGGGACAGCTACGAGCAGTACTTC.

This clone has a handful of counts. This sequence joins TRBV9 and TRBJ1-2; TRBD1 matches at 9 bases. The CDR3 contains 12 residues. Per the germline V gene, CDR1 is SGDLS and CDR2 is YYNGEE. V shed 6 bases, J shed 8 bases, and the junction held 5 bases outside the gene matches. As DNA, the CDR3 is TGTGCCAGCACTCTTGACAGGGGGGGCTACACCTTC. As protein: CASTLDRGGYTF.

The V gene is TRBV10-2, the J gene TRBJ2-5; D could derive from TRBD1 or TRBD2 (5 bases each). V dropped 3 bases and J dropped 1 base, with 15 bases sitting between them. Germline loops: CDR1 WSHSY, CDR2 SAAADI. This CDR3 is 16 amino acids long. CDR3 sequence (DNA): TGCGCCAGCAGTGACCGGGACCGAACGATCCAAGAGACCCAGTACTTC. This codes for CASSDRDRTIQETQYF.

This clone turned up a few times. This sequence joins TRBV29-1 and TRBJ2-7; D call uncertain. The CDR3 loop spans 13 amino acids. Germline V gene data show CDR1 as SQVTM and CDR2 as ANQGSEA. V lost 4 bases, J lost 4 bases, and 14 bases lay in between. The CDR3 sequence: CSVVGGSGYEQYF. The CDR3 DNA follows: TGCAGCGTTGTCGGTGGATCAGGATACGAGCAGTACTTC.

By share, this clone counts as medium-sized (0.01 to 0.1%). The CDR3 spells CASSQVAGQGYEQYF. The CDR3 DNA reads TGCGCCAGCAGCCAAGTGGCGGGACAGGGTTACGAGCAGTACTTC. The chain carries TRBV4-1 and TRBJ2-7; 9 nucleotides align to TRBD1. J lost 4 bases, V lost 1 base, and 5 bases had no gene match. Germline V gene data show CDR1 as MGHRA and CDR2 as YSYEKL. The CDR3 consists of 15 residues.

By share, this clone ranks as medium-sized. The CDR3 loop reads CASSRTHPGNTIYF. CDR3 sequence (DNA): TGTGCCAGCAGCCGGACGCATCCTGGAAACACCATATATTTT. V and J are TRBV11-3 and TRBJ1-3; D is undetermined. There are 14 residues in the CDR3. The germline gives CDR1 SGHNT, CDR2 YENEEA. V gave up 5 bases and J gave up 2 bases, with 10 bases separating them. Full variable domain (outside the CDR3, taken from reference TRBV11-3 and TRBJ1-3): EAGVVQSPRYKIIEKKQPVAFWCNPISGHNTLYWYLQNLGQGPELLIRYENEEAVDDSQLPKDRFSAERLKGVDSTLKIQPAELGDSAVYLCASSRTHPGNTIYFGEGSWLTVV.

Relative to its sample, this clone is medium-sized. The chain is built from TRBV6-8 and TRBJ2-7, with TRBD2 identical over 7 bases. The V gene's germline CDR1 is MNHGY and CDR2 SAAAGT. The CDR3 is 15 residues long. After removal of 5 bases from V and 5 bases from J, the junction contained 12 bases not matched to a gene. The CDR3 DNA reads TGTGCCAGCAGTCCCCAGACTAGCTCTTGGGACGAGCAGTACTTC. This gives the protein CASSPQTSSWDEQYF.

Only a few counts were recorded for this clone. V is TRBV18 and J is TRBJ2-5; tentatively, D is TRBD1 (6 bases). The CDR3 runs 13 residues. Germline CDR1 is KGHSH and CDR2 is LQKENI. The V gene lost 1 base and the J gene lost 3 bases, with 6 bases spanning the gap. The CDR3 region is CASSPQGEETQYF. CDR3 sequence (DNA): TGTGCCAGCTCACCACAGGGGGAAGAGACCCAGTACTTC.

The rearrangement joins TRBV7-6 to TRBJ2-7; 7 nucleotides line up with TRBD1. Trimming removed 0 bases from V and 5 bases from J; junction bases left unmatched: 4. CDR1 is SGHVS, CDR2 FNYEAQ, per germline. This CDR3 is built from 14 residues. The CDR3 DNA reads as TGTGCCAGCAGCTTAGCAGGGGGCTGGGACGAGCAGTACTTC. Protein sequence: CASSLAGGWDEQYF.

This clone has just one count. The CDR3 sequence: CASSVLQGNTEAFF. The CDR3 coding sequence is TGTGCCAGTAGTGTACTTCAGGGGAACACTGAAGCTTTCTTT. The chain couples TRBV19 to TRBJ1-1; a possible D gene is TRBD1 (5 bases). This CDR3 has 14 residues. The ends were cut back, 5 bases at V and 1 base at J, with 11 bases in the middle. The germline gives CDR1 LNHDA, CDR2 SQIVND (reference sequence).

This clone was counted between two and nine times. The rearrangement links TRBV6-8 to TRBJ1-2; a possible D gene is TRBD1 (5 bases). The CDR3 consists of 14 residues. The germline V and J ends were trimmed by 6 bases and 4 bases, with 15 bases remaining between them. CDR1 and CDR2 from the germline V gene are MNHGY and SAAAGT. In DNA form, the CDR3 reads TGTGCCAGCAGCCCTGGGGGGTCCGGCTATGGCTACACCTTC. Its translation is CASSPGGSGYGYTF.

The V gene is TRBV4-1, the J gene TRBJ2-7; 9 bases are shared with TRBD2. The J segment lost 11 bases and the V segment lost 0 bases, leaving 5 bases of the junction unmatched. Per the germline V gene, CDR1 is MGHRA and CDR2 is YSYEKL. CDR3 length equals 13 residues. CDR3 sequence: CASSQEASGVEYF. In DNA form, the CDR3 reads TGCGCCAGCAGCCAAGAGGCTAGCGGGGTGGAGTACTTC.

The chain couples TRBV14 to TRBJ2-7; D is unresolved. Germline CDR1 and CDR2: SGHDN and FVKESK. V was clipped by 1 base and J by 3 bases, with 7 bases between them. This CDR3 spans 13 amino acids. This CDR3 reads CASSQVRGYEQYF. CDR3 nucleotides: TGTGCCAGCAGCCAAGTTCGCGGCTACGAGCAGTACTTC.

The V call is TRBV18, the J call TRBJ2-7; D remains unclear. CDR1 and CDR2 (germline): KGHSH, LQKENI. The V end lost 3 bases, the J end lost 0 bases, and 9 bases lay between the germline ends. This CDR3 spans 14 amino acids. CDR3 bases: TGTGCCAGCTCACCTCGTCCAGGCTCCTACGAGCAGTACTTC. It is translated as CASSPRPGSYEQYF.